These 9 T cell receptor beta chains were sequenced from one sample in a study of Graves' ophthalmopathy and Graves' hyperthyroidism. Amplification of TCR beta CDR3 regions used RNA transcripts. HTBI-primed RT-PCR formed the first round, and a multiplex PCR formed the second. TCRdb ran MiXCR on the multiplex PCR reads and lists one entry per CDR3 protein. The sample carries approximately 1.2 million distinct CDR3 sequences, approximately 35% recorded once. Specimen: peripheral blood or thyroid tissue (not recorded which). All receptors derive from an adult man with Graves' hyperthyroidism.

A remark on this clonotype: Relative to the germline gene, one junction end is altered; a read error may explain this. The J gene is TRBJ2-5, the V gene TRBV19, with 11 bases identical to TRBD2. CDR1 LNHDA and CDR2 SQIVND come from the germline V gene (reference sequence). The CDR3 sequence is 14 residues long. The CDR3 sequence is CTSSSTSGSETQYF. The CDR3 nucleotides are TGTACCAGTAGTTCTACTAGCGGGAGTGAGACCCAGTACTTC. Using reference TRBV19 and TRBJ2-5 for the parts outside the CDR3, the full variable domain is DGGITQSPKYLFRKEGQNVTLSCEQNLNHDAMYWYRQDPGQGLRLIYYSQIVNDFQKGDIAEGYSVSREKKESFPLTVTSAQKNPTAFYLCTSSSTSGSETQYFGPGTRLLVL.

This clonotype came up once. This rearrangement joins TRBV10-2 to TRBJ1-2, with 11 positions matching TRBD1. CDR3 length equals 16 residues. The trim removed 2 bases at V and 4 bases at J, leaving 6 bases unmatched. Looked up from germline, CDR1 is WSHSY and CDR2 is SAAADI. CDR3 residues: CASSEPDRGLVYGYTF. Here the CDR3 DNA reads TGCGCCAGCAGTGAGCCGGACAGGGGGCTCGTCTATGGCTACACCTTC.

The chain employs TRBV7-3 and TRBJ2-7, with 7 positions matching TRBD1. V lost 8 bases and J lost 6; bases outside the gene matches: 10. The germline CDR1 and CDR2 sequences are SGHTA and FQGTGA. The CDR3 consists of 13 residues. The CDR3 loop is CASGDTGAGEQYF. As DNA, the CDR3 is TGTGCCAGCGGCGATACAGGGGCTGGCGAGCAGTACTTC.

This clonotype was detected a few times. The chain combines TRBV6-2 or TRBV6-3 with TRBJ1-5, with D possibly being TRBD1 (6 bases). V lost 7 bases, J lost 3 bases, and 22 bases lay in between. Germline V lookup: CDR1 MNHEY, CDR2 SVGEGT. The CDR3 length is 17 residues. CDR3 residues: CASNTPPSGTLNQPQHF. CDR3 in DNA: TGTGCCAGCAACACACCCCCCTCTGGGACACTCAATCAGCCCCAGCATTTT.

For the CDR3, the DNA is TGTGCCAGCAGTTACTCTGGGGCAGGGGGCAAGCCCCAGCATTTT. Translated, it gives CASSYSGAGGKPQHF. The chain recombines TRBV6-6 with TRBJ1-5; TRBD1 matches at 8 bases. This CDR3 region has 15 residues. V was clipped by 0 bases and J by 8 bases; unmatched bases: 6. The germline V gene encodes CDR1 MNHNY and CDR2 SVGAGI (reference sequence).

V gene TRBV5-1 combines with J gene TRBJ1-2; D is unresolved. This CDR3 contains 14 residues. Germline values: CDR1 SGHRS, CDR2 YFSETQ. V was pared by 0 bases and J by 7 bases, with 13 bases between. CDR3 nucleotide sequence: TGCGCCAGCAGCTTGGCCCCCGGGAAGGGTGGCTACACCTTC. It yields the protein CASSLAPGKGGYTF.

There are many counts of this clonotype. This chain connects TRBV10-2 to TRBJ2-2; 7 bases are a match to TRBD1. Germline V CDR1 and CDR2: WSHSY, SAAADI. Trimming cost V 2 bases and J 0 bases; bases outside gene matches: 3. This CDR3 region has 16 residues. The CDR3 reads CASSERQGSNTGELFF. The CDR3 DNA reads TGCGCCAGCAGTGAGAGACAGGGTTCGAACACCGGGGAGCTGTTTTTT.

This clonotype was seen a few times. This chain links TRBV7-8 with TRBJ2-7; no clear D. Germline-derived CDR1 and CDR2 are SGHVS and FQNEAQ. V dropped 1 base and J dropped 5 bases, with 21 bases sitting between them. This CDR3 spans 17 amino acids. The CDR3 reads CASSLVSLEKVDHEQYF. CDR3 DNA: TGTGCCAGCAGCTTAGTCAGCCTAGAAAAAGTGGACCACGAGCAGTACTTC.

In its sample, this clonotype was seen many times. This chain links TRBV5-1 with TRBJ2-7, with D possibly being TRBD1 (5 bases). CDR3 length: 14 amino acids. Trimming pared 1 base from V and 0 bases from J, leaving 8 bases between. Germline CDR1 SGHRS, CDR2 YFSETQ. The CDR3 protein is CASSLYTGSYEQYF. DNA for the CDR3: TGCGCCAGCAGCTTGTATACAGGCTCCTACGAGCAGTACTTC. Combining the CDR3 with reference TRBV5-1 and TRBJ2-7 gives the whole variable domain KAGVTQTPRYLIKTRGQQVTLSCSPISGHRSVSWYQQTPGQGLQFLFEYFSETQRNKGNFPGRFSGRQFSNSRSEMNVSTLELGDSALYLCASSLYTGSYEQYFGPGTRLTVT.